The 32 T cell receptor beta chains below were found in one sample sequenced in a study of CD8+ T cells in alopecia areata. The treatment denotes: oral pan-JAK inhibitor, 5-10 mg twice daily. Extraction of RNA preceded its reverse transcription into cDNA, which served as the sequencing template. Profiling relied on immunoSEQ multiplex PCR, and the TCRdb table lists in-frame clones only, not all of them. The repertoire includes approximately 300,000 clones, nearly 60% of them detected once, and under 2% sits in the top ten. The sample in question was CD4+ T cells sorted from blood, obtained at week 24, from a patient treated with tofacitinib. The receptors were gathered from a human donor with alopecia areata.

This clone was counted once. The V call is TRBV6-5, the J call TRBJ1-5; no clear D gene. Germline V gene sequence: CDR1 MNHEY, CDR2 SVGAGI. The V end lost 7 bases, the J end lost 2 bases, and 9 bases lay between the germline ends. The CDR3 contains 13 residues. The CDR3 coding sequence is TGTGCCAGCACCGCCGGGGGCAATCAGCCCCAGCATTTT. Its translation: CASTAGGNQPQHF.

There are a few counts of this clone. The chain couples TRBV30 to TRBJ2-1, with D uncertain. Trimming pared 1 base from V and 4 bases from J, leaving 8 bases between. CDR3 length: 13 amino acids. Per germline, CDR1 GTSNPN and CDR2 SVGIG (reference sequence). The CDR3 nucleotides read TGTGCCTGGAGTGGCTCCCAGTACAATGAGCAGTTCTTC. Its protein is CAWSGSQYNEQFF.

The chain links TRBV18 to TRBJ1-2; D unclear. With 6 bases removed from V and 4 bases from J, the gap between germline ends came to 15 bases. The CDR3 consists of 14 residues. Germline V gene data show CDR1 as KGHSH and CDR2 as LQKENI. The DNA of the CDR3 is TGTGCCAGCTCCAGCCCCGGACGGATCTATGGCTACACCTTC. Translating gives CASSSPGRIYGYTF.

The genes are TRBV7-3 and TRBJ2-7, with a tentative D call TRBD2 (5 bases). CDR3 size: 14 residues. V lost 3 bases to trimming and J lost 3 bases, with 12 bases between them. Germline-derived CDR1 and CDR2 are SGHTA and FQGTGA. The CDR3 is CASSLRRAGYEQYF. CDR3 nucleotides: TGTGCCAGCAGCTTGAGGCGGGCGGGCTACGAGCAGTACTTC.

The V and J genes are TRBV28 and TRBJ2-2; the D gene is possibly TRBD2 (6 bases). The CDR3 extends over 14 amino acids. From germline, CDR1 is MDHEN and CDR2 SYDVKM. The ends were cut back, 8 bases at V and 4 bases at J, with 14 bases in the middle. The CDR3 region has the DNA TGTGCCAGCCAGGGACTGGCGACCACCGGGGAGCTGTTTTTT. Translating gives CASQGLATTGELFF. Complete variable domain (other parts from reference TRBV28 and TRBJ2-2): DVKVTQSSRYLVKRTGEKVFLECVQDMDHENMFWYRQDPGLGLRLIYFSYDVKMKEKGDIPEGYSVSREKKERFSLILESASTNQTSMYLCASQGLATTGELFFGEGSRLTVL.

The J gene is TRBJ1-2, the V gene TRBV27; D remains unclear. V lost 3 bases and J 4 bases, leaving 9 bases between the germline ends. The germline gives CDR1 MNHEY, CDR2 SMNVEV (reference sequence). The CDR3 extends over 13 amino acids. The CDR3 protein is CASSLRRPYGYTF. CDR3 DNA: TGTGCCAGCAGTTTGCGGCGTCCCTATGGCTACACCTTC.

CDR3 sequence reads: CASSISSGHVYEQYF. In nucleotides, the CDR3 is TGTGCCAGCAGTATATCCTCGGGACACGTCTACGAGCAGTACTTC. The chain is built from TRBV25-1 and TRBJ2-7, with a weak D call TRBD1 (6 bases). This CDR3 region has 15 residues. V shed 5 bases and J shed 3 bases, with 17 bases lying between them. Looked up from germline, CDR1 is MGHDK and CDR2 is SYGVNS.

This clone came up a few times. The rearrangement links TRBV4-1 to TRBJ2-3, with 7 bases lining up with TRBD1. The CDR3 has 16 amino acids. Germline V gene data show CDR1 as MGHRA and CDR2 as YSYEKL. V was pared by 0 bases and J by 2 bases, with 5 bases of the junction left unmatched. The CDR3 here is CASSQDQGGYTDTQYF. The CDR3 region has the DNA TGCGCCAGCAGCCAAGATCAAGGGGGCTACACAGATACGCAGTATTTT.

V is TRBV5-8 and J is TRBJ1-5; D uncertain. Looked up from germline, CDR1 is SGHTS and CDR2 is YDEGEE. The CDR3 has 12 residues. V lost 2 bases and J 7 bases, leaving 7 bases between the germline ends. CDR3 sequence reads: CASSLQQQPQHF. In DNA, the CDR3 is TGTGCCAGCAGCTTACAACAGCAGCCCCAGCATTTT.

The V and J genes are TRBV27 and TRBJ1-6; D remains ambiguous. CDR1 and CDR2 from the germline V gene are MNHEY and SMNVEV (reference sequence). The CDR3 length is 13 residues. V dropped 3 bases and J dropped 9 bases, with 9 bases sitting between them. This chain's CDR3 is CASSFTIGSPLHF. The CDR3 DNA reads TGTGCCAGCAGTTTCACCATCGGTTCACCCCTCCACTTT.

The chain employs TRBV30 and TRBJ2-6; D remains unclear. The CDR3 covers 14 residues. V was pared by 5 bases and J by 0 bases, with 8 bases between. Germline V gene data show CDR1 as GTSNPN and CDR2 as SVGIG (reference sequence). CDR3 sequence reads: CAWAGSSGANVLTF. CDR3 sequence (DNA): TGTGCCTGGGCCGGTTCCTCTGGGGCCAACGTCCTGACTTTC.

This chain connects TRBV5-1 to TRBJ2-5; D is ambiguous. Trimming left V 3 bases short and J 0 bases short, with 6 bases between. Germline V gives CDR1 SGHRS, CDR2 YFSETQ. The CDR3 has 13 residues. This chain's CDR3 is CASSWKDQETQYF. In DNA form, the CDR3 reads TGCGCCAGCAGCTGGAAGGACCAAGAGACCCAGTACTTC.

This chain links TRBV29-1 with TRBJ2-1, with TRBD1 as a possible D gene (6 bases). V lost 0 bases and J lost 0, with 15 bases in between. Germline assignment: CDR1 SQVTM and CDR2 ANQGSEA. The CDR3 runs to 17 residues. CDR3 amino acids: CSVEEDGGRSSYNEQFF. The DNA of the CDR3 is TGCAGCGTTGAAGAGGATGGGGGCCGCAGCTCCTACAATGAGCAGTTCTTC.

V and J are TRBV6-5 and TRBJ2-7; D call uncertain. This CDR3 has 13 residues. Germline V CDR1 and CDR2: MNHEY, SVGAGI. V gave up 0 bases and J gave up 4 bases, with 7 bases separating them. The CDR3 reads CASSYSKGYEQYF. The CDR3 DNA sequence: TGTGCCAGCAGTTACTCGAAGGGTTACGAGCAGTACTTC.

This clone appeared a few times. The chain recombines TRBV7-9 with TRBJ2-6; D remains ambiguous. Per the germline V gene, CDR1 is SEHNR and CDR2 is FQNEAQ (reference sequence). Trimming cost V 4 bases and J 0 bases, with 16 bases left between them. This CDR3 has 18 amino acids. As DNA, the CDR3 is TGTGCCAGCAGCTCTCCCCGGGTGAACGCCTCTGGGGCCAACGTCCTGACTTTC. This encodes CASSSPRVNASGANVLTF. Full variable domain (missing parts from reference TRBV7-9 and TRBJ2-6): DTGVSQNPRHKITKRGQNVTFRCDPISEHNRLYWYRQTLGQGPEFLTYFQNEAQLEKSRLLSDRFSAERPKGSFSTLEIQRTEQGDSAMYLCASSSPRVNASGANVLTFGAGSRLTVL.

This rearrangement joins TRBV20-1 to TRBJ2-2, with unresolved D. Germline V gene data show CDR1 as DFQATT and CDR2 as SNEGSKA (reference sequence). CDR3 length: 11 residues. Trimming took off 2 bases at V and 4 bases at J, with 2 bases between the two ends. The CDR3 is CSARITGELFF. The CDR3 DNA reads TGCAGTGCTAGAATCACCGGGGAGCTGTTTTTT.

The gene calls are TRBV29-1 and TRBJ2-4; perhaps D is TRBD1 or TRBD2 (5 bases each). Trimming left V 2 bases short and J 10 bases short, with 18 bases between. Germline V gene data show CDR1 as SQVTM and CDR2 as ANQGSEA. CDR3 length equals 14 residues. CDR3 nucleotides: TGCAGCGTTGAATCTGAACTTGGTGAGGGGATTCAGTACTTC. As protein: CSVESELGEGIQYF.

Only a few counts were recorded for this clone. The chain has TRBV29-1 and TRBJ2-5, with 7 bases fitting TRBD2. The junction had 8 bases not matched to a gene; V was cut back by 5 bases and J by 5 bases. The CDR3 extends over 13 amino acids. The germline CDR1 and CDR2 sequences are SQVTM and ANQGSEA. In DNA, the CDR3 is TGCAGCGTTCGGGGGGAAGGGTTTGAGACCCAGTACTTC. Amino acid sequence: CSVRGEGFETQYF.

This clone was observed a few times. The J gene is TRBJ1-1, the V gene TRBV29-1; a weak D match, TRBD1 (6 bases). This CDR3 has 13 amino acids. The ends were cut back, 5 bases at V and 6 bases at J, with 16 bases in the middle. Germline V lookup: CDR1 SQVTM, CDR2 ANQGSEA. The CDR3 sequence is CSVRQARIAEAFF. The CDR3 coding sequence is TGCAGCGTTCGACAGGCAAGAATCGCTGAAGCTTTCTTT.

About this clone itself: In the same sample, other DNA sequences code for this CDR3. V is TRBV29-1 and J is TRBJ1-2; D is unresolved. Germline CDR1 SQVTM, CDR2 ANQGSEA. V lost 1 base to trimming and J lost 5 bases, with 2 bases between them. CDR3 length: 10 residues. CDR3: CSVEGYGYTF. The CDR3 bases are TGCAGCGTTGAAGGGTATGGCTACACCTTC.

The rearrangement uses TRBV9 and TRBJ1-2; no firm D call. The CDR3 length is 15 residues. Germline values: CDR1 SGDLS, CDR2 YYNGEE. V lost 0 bases, J lost 4 bases, and 13 bases lay in between. The CDR3 DNA reads TGTGCCAGCAGCGTAGACGCAGGAGAGGTCTATGGCTACACCTTC. As protein: CASSVDAGEVYGYTF.

This chain connects TRBV4-2 to TRBJ1-5; D gene uncertain. Germline lookup yields CDR1 LGHNA and CDR2 YNFKEQ. This CDR3 is built from 13 residues. V lost 0 bases and J 6 bases, leaving 6 bases between the germline ends. CDR3 protein: CASSQDAGQPQHF. In DNA, the CDR3 is TGTGCCAGCAGCCAAGATGCGGGTCAGCCCCAGCATTTT.

This clone was recorded a few times. The sample contains more than one DNA sequence encoding this CDR3. The chain couples TRBV29-1 to TRBJ2-6; D is unclear. V lost 1 base to trimming and J lost 2 bases, with 3 bases between them. CDR3 size: 13 residues. CDR1 is SQVTM, CDR2 ANQGSEA, per germline. DNA for the CDR3: TGCAGCGTTGAAGTAGCTGGGGCCAACGTCCTGACTTTC. Encoded protein: CSVEVAGANVLTF.

The J gene is TRBJ1-2, the V gene TRBV4-2, with TRBD1 identical over 9 bases. After removal of 2 bases from V and 1 base from J, the junction contained 5 bases not matched to a gene. In germline, CDR1 is LGHNA, CDR2 YNFKEQ. The CDR3 has 16 amino acids. The DNA of the CDR3 is TGTGCCAGCAGCCAAACCGGGACAGGGATTAACTATGGCTACACCTTC. Its protein product is CASSQTGTGINYGYTF.

The chain is built from TRBV9 and TRBJ1-4, with no clear D. The ends were cut back, 0 bases at V and 2 bases at J, with 11 bases in the middle. The CDR3 is 16 residues long. Per germline, CDR1 SGDLS and CDR2 YYNGEE. The DNA for the CDR3 is TGTGCCAGCAGCGTAGATCTGGGTTTCACTAATGAAAAACTGTTTTTT. This sequence encodes CASSVDLGFTNEKLFF.

J is TRBJ2-5 and V is TRBV6-5; TRBD2 might be the D (7 bases). Germline CDR1 reads MNHEY; CDR2 reads SVGAGI. The V end lost 7 bases, the J end lost 5 bases, and 17 bases lay between the germline ends. This CDR3 region has 14 residues. This CDR3 reads CASTPRRGAETQYF. DNA for the CDR3: TGTGCCAGCACCCCCCGACGGGGGGCCGAGACCCAGTACTTC.

As for this clone: Other DNA sequences in the same sample also yield this CDR3. The J gene is TRBJ2-7, the V gene TRBV7-9, with D uncertain. CDR1 is SEHNR, CDR2 FQNEAQ, per germline (reference sequence). V was trimmed by 3 bases and J by 1 base, leaving 1 base between them. This CDR3 contains 11 residues. CDR3 DNA: TGTGCCAGCAGCTTGTCCTACGAGCAGTACTTC. This gives the protein CASSLSYEQYF.

The CDR3 nucleotides read TGTGCCTGGAGCAAATCCGGGACATCCAAGATTAACTATGGCTACACCTTC. Translating gives CAWSKSGTSKINYGYTF. V and J are TRBV30 and TRBJ1-2; D is possibly TRBD1 (6 bases). The V gene lost 3 bases and the J gene lost 1 base, with 21 bases spanning the gap. Per the germline V gene, CDR1 is GTSNPN and CDR2 is SVGIG (reference sequence). CDR3 length: 17 amino acids.

The chain combines TRBV5-1 with TRBJ2-1; TRBD2 agrees at 9 bases. The CDR3 length is 16 residues. Germline V lookup: CDR1 SGHRS, CDR2 YFSETQ. Trimming at V came to 0 bases and at J to 4 bases, leaving 5 bases not matched to a gene. The CDR3 region has the DNA TGCGCCAGCAGCTTGGGACTAGCGGAAGTTTACAATGAGCAGTTCTTC. Its translation is CASSLGLAEVYNEQFF.

V usage is TRBV29-1 and J usage is TRBJ1-2; 7 nucleotides align to TRBD1. CDR3 length: 14 amino acids. Germline-derived CDR1 and CDR2 are SQVTM and ANQGSEA. Unmatched junction bases numbered 9, after V lost 4 bases and J lost 4 bases. Here the CDR3 DNA reads TGCAGCGTTGGAGAGATAGGGGGCAGCTATGGCTACACCTTC. Its protein product is CSVGEIGGSYGYTF.

There are a few counts of this clone. V and J are TRBV19 and TRBJ2-7; D is perhaps TRBD2 (5 bases). Trimming cost V 5 bases and J 2 bases, with 16 bases left between them. In germline, CDR1 is LNHDA, CDR2 SQIVND (reference sequence). The CDR3 is 15 residues long. The CDR3 here is CASSDSAGPAYEQYF. The DNA of the CDR3 is TGTGCCAGTAGTGACTCGGCGGGCCCTGCCTACGAGCAGTACTTC.

This rearrangement joins TRBV29-1 to TRBJ2-7; no clear D. Trimming stripped 4 bases from V and 2 bases from J, with 6 bases between. The germline CDR1 and CDR2 sequences are SQVTM and ANQGSEA. This CDR3 region has 11 residues. Here the CDR3 reads CSVGAAYEQYF. CDR3 nucleotide sequence: TGCAGCGTTGGGGCTGCCTACGAGCAGTACTTC.